The 22 T cell receptor beta chains reported below all come from one sample, sequenced in a study of human T cells and chemical hapten exposure. Time point here: patch test 3, about 24 weeks after DPC sensitization. As to treatment: therapeutic diphenylcyclopropenone sensitization with weekly scalp DPC. TCRdb recomputed calls from the RACE reads with MiXCR, one row per CDR3 protein. The profile shows over 75,000 distinct CDR3 sequences, under 13% of them singletons. This sample comprised whole blood, obtained in connection with sensitization to the hapten diphenylcyclopropenone (DPC). Source of these receptors: a woman between 25 and 40 years old with alopecia areata. Some clones in this sample may be carry-over from other donors' samples.

This chain connects TRBV7-2 to TRBJ2-1; TRBD1 aligns across 9 bases. V shed 3 bases, J shed 7 bases, and the junction held 13 bases outside the gene matches. The germline V gene has CDR1 SGHTA and CDR2 FQGNSA. The CDR3 length is 17 residues. CDR3 in amino acids: CASSFDTPGTGKNEQFF. The CDR3 DNA is TGTGCCAGCAGCTTCGATACTCCCGGGACAGGGAAAAATGAGCAGTTCTTC.

The J gene is TRBJ2-3, the V gene TRBV20-1; 7 nucleotides line up with TRBD2. The CDR3 covers 14 residues. CDR1 and CDR2 (germline): DFQATT, SNEGSKA (reference sequence). Losses at the gene ends were 3 bases for V and 4 bases for J; bases not matched to a gene: 7. Here the CDR3 reads CSARKRGNADTQYF. The CDR3 region has the DNA TGCAGTGCTAGGAAGCGGGGTAACGCAGATACGCAGTATTTT.

Only a few counts were recorded for this clonotype. The rearrangement uses TRBV4-3 and TRBJ1-3, with D uncertain. V was shortened by 3 bases and J by 4 bases, with 16 bases between the two germline ends. From germline, CDR1 is LGHNA and CDR2 YSLEER. This CDR3 has 16 residues. The chain's CDR3 is CASSQLGFSSGNTIYF. Here the CDR3 DNA reads TGCGCCAGCAGCCAGTTGGGATTTTCGTCCGGAAACACCATATATTTT.

This clonotype was observed a handful of times. The chain carries TRBV28 and TRBJ1-2; TRBD1 is a possible D gene (6 bases). Germline V CDR1 and CDR2: MDHEN, SYDVKM. V was cut by 8 bases and J by 5 bases, with 6 bases left in between. The CDR3 sequence is 10 residues long. CDR3 sequence: CASGQYGYTF. In DNA form, the CDR3 reads TGTGCCAGCGGACAGTATGGCTACACCTTC.

This clonotype was counted at least ten times. The CDR3 is CASSQERGGVETQYF. The CDR3, as DNA: TGTGCCAGCAGCCAAGAGCGCGGGGGTGTAGAGACCCAGTACTTC. This chain uses TRBV4-2 with TRBJ2-5, with 7 bases aligning to TRBD2. This CDR3 has 15 residues. Germline V gene data show CDR1 as LGHNA and CDR2 as YNFKEQ. V dropped 0 bases and J dropped 4; count of bases not matched to a gene: 5.

This clonotype was seen a few times. The chain has TRBV4-1 and TRBJ1-5; a possible D gene is TRBD1 (6 bases). CDR1 and CDR2 from the germline V gene are MGHRA and YSYEKL. V dropped 0 bases and J dropped 2 bases, with 8 bases sitting between them. The CDR3 is made up of 15 amino acids. This CDR3 reads CASSQEQGRNQPQHF. Here the CDR3 DNA reads TGCGCCAGCAGCCAAGAACAGGGTCGCAATCAGCCCCAGCATTTT.

This clonotype was observed at least ten times. V usage is TRBV7-9 and J usage is TRBJ2-1; tentatively, D is TRBD1 (6 bases). Trimming removed 10 bases from V and 2 bases from J, with 15 bases in between. Germline CDR1 SEHNR, CDR2 FQNEAQ (reference sequence). The CDR3 has 14 amino acids. In nucleotides, the CDR3 is TGTGCCATCCCGGACAGACGAGCCTACAATGAGCAGTTCTTC. This sequence encodes CAIPDRRAYNEQFF. Looking up the rest from reference TRBV7-9 and TRBJ2-1 gives the full variable domain: DTGVSQNPRHKITKRGQNVTFRCDPISEHNRLYWYRQTLGQGPEFLTYFQNEAQLEKSRLLSDRFSAERPKGSFSTLEIQRTEQGDSAMYLCAIPDRRAYNEQFFGPGTRLTVL.

This chain connects TRBV20-1 to TRBJ2-7; D may be TRBD1 (6 bases). The germline V and J ends were trimmed by 6 bases and 3 bases, with 12 bases remaining between them. Germline CDR1 is DFQATT and CDR2 is SNEGSKA (reference sequence). CDR3 size: 12 residues. CDR3 protein: CSALKDSYEQYV. In nucleotides, the CDR3 is TGCAGTGCCTTAAAGGACAGCTACGAGCAGTACGTC.

The chain employs TRBV28 and TRBJ1-2; D not resolved. Germline CDR1 MDHEN, CDR2 SYDVKM. The CDR3 extends over 11 amino acids. The V end lost 8 bases, the J end lost 7 bases, and 11 bases lay between the germline ends. This CDR3 reads CASLGVGGYTF. DNA for the CDR3: TGTGCCAGCCTTGGAGTAGGTGGCTACACCTTC.

This clonotype was observed at least ten times. This rearrangement joins TRBV24-1 to TRBJ2-1; D is undetermined. The CDR3 loop spans 11 amino acids. Deletions cut 4 bases from V and 4 bases from J, with 1 base between. CDR1 is KGHDR and CDR2 is SFDVKD in the germline V gene. DNA of the CDR3: TGTGCCACCAGTGAGTACAATGAGCAGTTCTTC. Residues: CATSEYNEQFF.

This chain connects TRBV4-3 to TRBJ2-3; possibly TRBD1 or TRBD2 for D (6 bases each). Trimming left V 0 bases short and J 7 bases short, with 14 bases between. Germline CDR1 and CDR2: LGHNA and YSLEER. The CDR3 sequence is 15 residues long. In DNA form, the CDR3 reads TGCGCCAGCAGCCAAGATGGGGGGCCAAGGAATACGCAGTATTTT. Residues: CASSQDGGPRNTQYF.

This clonotype showed up just a few times. The chain carries TRBV27 and TRBJ1-6; D is perhaps TRBD1 (5 bases). This CDR3 comprises 11 residues. Germline loops: CDR1 MNHEY, CDR2 SMNVEV (reference sequence). V was trimmed by 2 bases and J by 12 bases, leaving 5 bases between them. The CDR3 DNA sequence: TGTGCCAGCAGTTTAAGGGGACCCCTCCACTTT. Translated, it gives CASSLRGPLHF.

The rearrangement joins TRBV6-5 to TRBJ2-1; D is unclear. CDR1 MNHEY and CDR2 SVGAGI come from the germline V gene. This CDR3 has 15 residues. V lost 6 bases and J 0 bases, leaving 12 bases between the germline ends. This chain's CDR3 is CASRPADSSYNEQFF. The CDR3 DNA reads TGTGCCAGCAGGCCCGCAGATAGCTCCTACAATGAGCAGTTCTTC.

Notes on this clonotype: A read error is possible here, since a much larger clone lies one base away. This chain connects TRBV28 to TRBJ1-5, with D possibly TRBD1 on 5 matching bases. Germline assignment: CDR1 MDHEN and CDR2 SYDVKM. This CDR3 has 15 residues. The germline V and J ends were trimmed by 7 bases and 2 bases, with 15 bases remaining between them. CDR3 sequence: CASTTAPFGNQPQHF. The CDR3 coding sequence is TGTGCCAGCACGACAGCCCCCTTTGGCAATCAGCCCCAGCATTTT.

This clonotype was observed many times. The gene calls are TRBV20-1 and TRBJ2-1; 10 bases are a match to TRBD2. The germline V gene has CDR1 DFQATT and CDR2 SNEGSKA (reference sequence). The CDR3 has 15 amino acids. V shed 0 bases, J shed 6 bases, and the junction held 5 bases outside the gene matches. The CDR3 loop reads CSARDPAGGLNEQFF. CDR3 nucleotides: TGCAGTGCTAGAGATCCAGCGGGAGGGCTCAATGAGCAGTTCTTC.

This chain connects TRBV28 to TRBJ1-2; D unclear. This CDR3 spans 13 amino acids. V gave up 4 bases and J gave up 6 bases, with 12 bases separating them. CDR1 and CDR2 (germline): MDHEN, SYDVKM. The CDR3 is CASSSLWADGYTF. CDR3 in DNA: TGTGCCAGCAGTTCCCTATGGGCAGATGGCTACACCTTC.

Ten or more counts support this clonotype. V usage is TRBV29-1 and J usage is TRBJ2-2; D is uncertain. The CDR3 covers 13 residues. The germline V gene encodes CDR1 SQVTM and CDR2 ANQGSEA. The V gene lost 4 bases and the J gene lost 0 bases, with 6 bases spanning the gap. CDR3 sequence reads: CSVVQTNTGELFF. CDR3 nucleotides: TGCAGCGTTGTACAGACGAACACCGGGGAGCTGTTTTTT.

At least ten counts were recorded for this clonotype. The rearrangement uses TRBV20-1 and TRBJ2-5; 9 bases fit TRBD1. Germline V gene data show CDR1 as DFQATT and CDR2 as SNEGSKA (reference sequence). V was pared by 0 bases and J by 5 bases, with 7 bases of the junction left unmatched. The CDR3 sequence is 15 residues long. In DNA form, the CDR3 reads TGCAGTGCTAGAGAGGGACAGGGTTTCGGCGAGACCCAGTACTTC. Protein: CSAREGQGFGETQYF.

This clonotype turned up a few times. This chain uses TRBV6-2 or TRBV6-3 with TRBJ2-7, with 12 bases lining up with TRBD2. This CDR3 has 13 residues. CDR1 MNHEY and CDR2 SVGEGT come from the germline V gene. After removal of 7 bases from V and 3 bases from J, the junction contained 1 base not matched to a gene. The DNA for the CDR3 is TGTGCCAGCAAACTAGCGGGAGGCTACGAGCAGTACTTC. It is translated as CASKLAGGYEQYF.

The V and J genes are TRBV2 and TRBJ2-5; 8 bases match TRBD2. CDR3 size: 16 residues. Trimming cost V 7 bases and J 2 bases; bases outside gene matches: 12. Germline values: CDR1 SNHLY, CDR2 FYNNEI. CDR3 in amino acids: CASILKSGSWQETQYF. CDR3 in DNA: TGTGCCAGCATACTAAAGAGCGGGAGTTGGCAAGAGACCCAGTACTTC.

Ten or more counts support this clonotype. The V call is TRBV19, the J call TRBJ1-2, with D possibly matching TRBD1 (5 bases). The CDR3 is 14 residues long. Trimming removed 4 bases at V and 6 bases at J, with 15 bases between. Germline CDR1 and CDR2: LNHDA and SQIVND (reference sequence). CDR3 in amino acids: CASSTRGGWNGYTF. The CDR3 region has the DNA TGTGCCAGTAGTACGCGGGGCGGCTGGAATGGCTACACCTTC.

This clonotype came up a few times. The chain carries TRBV20-1 and TRBJ2-3; D gene ambiguous. The CDR3 has 11 amino acids. From germline, CDR1 is DFQATT and CDR2 SNEGSKA (reference sequence). Trimming shortened V by 5 bases and J by 6 bases, and 9 bases separated the two germline ends. The DNA for the CDR3 is TGCAGTGCTGACCCCTGGGATACGCAGTATTTT. This sequence encodes CSADPWDTQYF.